Sequencing of this T cell receptor (beta chain) was carried out in a study of human T cells and chemical hapten exposure. Across the study: Chiefly female patients presented with alopecia areata, totalis or universalis.

This clonotype was seen repeatedly, ten times or more. The time point is: pre-sensitization, week 0. Stated treatment: therapeutic diphenylcyclopropenone sensitization with weekly scalp DPC. With 6 bases clipped from V and 9 bases from J, the junction kept 7 bases outside the gene matches. CDR3 length equals 13 residues. MiXCR was run by TCRdb on the RACE reads, yielding one entry per CDR3 protein. The profile shows tens of thousands of distinct CDR3 sequences, 8% to 10% of them singletons. This sequence was found in a woman between 35 and 50 years old with alopecia areata. Some clones in this sample may be carry-over from other donors' samples. The chain joins TRBV12-3 or TRBV12-4 to TRBJ2-1; TRBD2 aligns across 8 bases. Sequenced here: whole blood, sampled in connection with sensitization to the hapten diphenylcyclopropenone (DPC). CDR3 sequence (DNA): TGTGCCAGCAGCCCCCGGGGGGGCGGTGAGCAGTTCTTC. As protein: CASSPRGGGEQFF.